This T cell receptor beta chain appears in the sequencing data of a study of cytomegalovirus exposure and HLA in healthy donors (dated by TCRdb to the late 2010s). About the investigation overall: An earlier analysis of approximately 640 of the donors reported 250 to 350 Gb of sequence data and around 120 million unique TCR beta sequences from about 200 million T cells. Roughly 300 gigabases of sequencing data and some 85 million unique TCR sequences were included in an early release covering roughly 600 HLA-typed donors. The genetic ancestry cluster associated with self-reported Caucasian donors included 81% of the 300 to 400 genotyped donors. The study was designed to test whether signatures of past pathogen exposure could be identified by cataloging public T cell receptors. Using immunosequencing, the study profiled T cell repertoires from 666 subjects and related those repertoires to cytomegalovirus serostatus. Along with the roughly 670-subject first cohort, a separate validation cohort of over a hundred different subjects was used. To predict cytomegalovirus infection status, the study combined high-throughput TCR immunosequencing, statistical association of individual TCRs with disease status, and machine learning. A later analysis re-examined previously published TCR beta repertoires from just over 650 donors and added high-resolution HLA genotyping to investigate patterns of TCR occurrence. Rather than drawing on any new phenotypic data, the later analysis identified candidate immune exposures from TCR beta sequences and the way those sequences occurred across donors. To decide whether each TCR beta V gene segment behaved as functional or pseudogenic, an earlier analysis of some 600 of the donors relied on high-throughput TCR beta sequencing. Donor age, sex, ethnicity and CMV serostatus were compiled alongside the repertoire data. Genome-wide SNP genotypes for about 65% of the roughly 670 donors were used in a later genetic analysis, which treated that subset as a discovery cohort. Every repertoire in the discovery cohort had been generated on one and the same sequencing platform. HLA typing covered class I and class II loci at four-digit resolution. The number of typed donors differed by locus: about 620-630 for A, B, C, DRB1 and DQB1; 500 to 550 for DQA1; approximately 600 for DPA1; and about 450 for DPB1. Because of strong linkage in the cohort, a few DR-DQ haplotypes were treated as single units for association and clustering. Among approximately 370 genotyped donors of the cohort, an average of approximately 240,000 unique TCR beta nucleotide sequences was sequenced per donor, of which about 19% were non-productive. Here is what the overall study found, with its caveats: Three of the identified cytomegalovirus-associated TCR beta chains were confirmed in vitro to be specific for cytomegalovirus antigens. In a later analysis, TCR association rates were found to vary across HLA loci, with the most associated TCRs seen for DRB1 alleles and the fewest for HLA-C alleles. At a false discovery rate of 0.05, a later analysis linked around 17,000 TCR beta sequences to specific HLA alleles. An earlier analysis of 587 of the donors showed that most TCR beta V segments appeared in productive rearrangements either about 87% or about 30% of the time, which broadly matched IMGT annotations. Most TCR sequences were observed very rarely across donors, whereas some public TCRs were present in many individuals. Roughly uniform sequencing depth across donors was assumed in presence/absence analyses, although this assumption may not hold. When HLA alleles, especially DR and DQ, strongly co-occurred, attributing TCR associations to individual alleles was difficult. Immune exposure information for the cohort was limited to CMV serostatus. It was suggested by the authors that the approach could potentially be generalized to other disease states and immunological phenotypes. Only TCR beta chains were sequenced in this cohort, and the absence of alpha or paired-chain data limited detectable features. A further reported finding was that TCR beta sequences accurately predicted the HLA-A and HLA-B alleles for most subjects in the first cohort. Most CMV-associated TCR beta chains appeared to be HLA-restricted in a later analysis, and the HLA associations seemed to be driven largely by CMV exposure. A later genetic analysis reported fewer N-insertions in productive TCRs among donors in an Asian-associated ancestry cluster than the roughly 700-donor mean. A later analysis found that HLA-associated TCR beta chains were more clonally expanded and had lower generation probabilities than equally common non-associated chains. According to a later analysis, parvovirus B19, influenza, CMV and Epstein-Barr virus appeared linked to several top co-occurrence clusters. A later genetic analysis associated a missense DCLRE1C variant with V-gene and J-gene trimming of TCR beta chains, and an independent cohort replicated the association. Because HLA typing was unavailable for some donors at each locus, only the typed subset was used in association tests. The classifier was reported to diagnose cytomegalovirus status with high specificity and sensitivity in both the original cohort and the validation cohort. Because counts were too low, roughly 16 rarely observed V segments, including chromosome 9 orphons, were excluded from the earlier analysis of 500 to 700 of the donors. Because the 87-base-pair reads could not distinguish some IMGT-functional V segments, including TRBV6-2 and TRBV6-3, those segments were excluded. A group of highly shared sequence variants was considered likely to be a technical artifact of the sequencing pipeline. The study listed approximately 160 TCR beta chains as associated with cytomegalovirus. Correlated functional status among segregating V segments might be attributable to linkage disequilibrium, but an unknown experimental factor could not be ruled out.

V ends up 0 bases short and J 0 bases short, with an unmatched junction base count of 13. Its CDR3 holds 19 amino acids, cysteine through phenylalanine. Just the 57-base CDR3 DNA is kept, in frame starting at base 1. The cohort was made up of under 800 healthy bone marrow donors. At the time of sampling, all cohort members were nominally healthy, though unrecorded immune exposures were likely present. The donor tested CMV seropositive, placing the donor among the approximately 310 seropositive members of the cohort. Each donor provided a peripheral blood sample, and peripheral blood mononuclear cells were used for TCR beta sequencing. The Qiagen DNeasy Blood Extraction Kit was used to extract genomic DNA from the blood cell samples. The sample holds a few counts of this clone. Its binding antigen is unknown. Within one base of it there is no much larger clone, and no base qualities were kept. The library was produced with the immunoSEQ multiplex PCR assay. The multiplex PCR relied on a mix of 60 forward primers for TCR Vbeta segments and 13 reverse primers for TCR Jbeta segments. The CDR3 region of rearranged TCR beta genes was amplified from genomic DNA with a multiplex PCR assay. The Illumina HiSeq System was used to sequence the amplified TCR beta libraries as 87-base-pair reads. As for how the authors treated the data: In a later analysis, 70 million to 95 million unique TCR beta chains were counted across the approximately 640 repertoires, and around 11 million of these chains were shared by at least two donors. A nearest-neighbor algorithm error-corrected the raw reads and collapsed the reads into unique sequences, merging closely related sequences to remove PCR and sequencing errors. To assign V, D and J gene segments, CDR3 sequences were aligned to IMGT reference sequences. For a sequence to be retained, a match of at least six nucleotides was required to both a V gene segment and a J gene segment. A rearrangement was called productive if the CDR3 had no stop codons and remained in frame with V and J, and every other rearrangement was called non-productive. Following IMGT convention, CDR3 was defined as the stretch from the second conserved V-encoded cysteine up to the conserved J-encoded phenylalanine. The earlier analysis of about 640 of the donors excluded any sequence lacking an unambiguous match to a single V gene segment. An earlier analysis of about 590 of the donors classified V segments as functional when productive rearrangements were above 56.7% and as segregating when the standard deviation between donors was above 5%. To diagnose cytomegalovirus status from the catalog of TCR beta chain sequences, a statistical classification framework was built. A later analysis assigned V and J genes by comparing TCR nucleotide sequences with IMGT/GENE-DB human TR gene sequences. Using the TCRdist pipeline, a later analysis assigned CDR3 sequences along with most-parsimonious VDJ recombination scenarios. In a later analysis, every TCR beta chain was defined by the combination of its CDR3 amino acid sequence and its V-gene family, and reads without a unique V-gene family were dropped. As a way to deal with suspected cross-contamination and a sequencing artifact, a later analysis dropped under 600 nucleotide sequences that were highly shared and had low generation probability. In a later analysis, a clonal expansion index was calculated for each public chain from normalized within-repertoire ranks of inferred template counts. A later analysis computed generation probabilities with a VDJ recombination model fitted to out-of-frame rearrangements, and checked the results against IGoR. A later analysis scored TCR-TCR, TCR-HLA and TCR-CMV co-occurrence with hypergeometric tests, applying a repertoire-size bias correction to TCR pairs. A later analysis estimated false discovery rates by permuting HLA or CMV assignments 20 times. In a later analysis, co-occurring TCRs were grouped with DBSCAN, and TCRdist sequence similarity was added when clustering was performed within HLA-allele-positive subsets. For co-occurrence clustering, repertoires with fewer than 30,000 or more than 120,000 public chains were excluded, along with a handful of repertoires with anomalous nucleotide sharing. TCRdb limited this immuneACCESS table to in-frame rearrangements with V and J called. A share of clones is missing; checked studies link under half to unresolved V genes, and the rest is unexplained. V and J calls and clone size are as listed in that table; D and trimming were resolved from the DNA. This sample comprises about 120,000 clones, roughly 9% of them detected only once. The biggest ten clones account for 5% to 6.5% of the sample.

Sequenced material: PBMCs. The clonotype comes from a woman between 40 and 55 years old in good health and CMV-seropositive. The chain is encoded by TRBV5-3 joined to TRBJ1-2; 8 of the junction bases match TRBD1. TRBV5-3 is placed among ORFs of uncertain function. The nucleotide sequence reads TGTGCCAGAAGCTTGGTGGTTGGACAGGGCAGAGGGTCTAACTATGGCTACACCTTC. Its product reads: CARSLVVGQGRGSNYGYTF.